Given below is one TCR beta chain in context. The template used for profiling TCR beta VDJ and CDR3 was genomic DNA. Using its own MiXCR run on the reads, TCRdb lists one record per CDR3 protein. The sample yields approximately 300,000 distinct CDR3 sequences, 50% to 65% seen once. In germline, CDR1 is SQVTM, CDR2 ANQGSEA. The CDR3 loop spans 11 amino acids. Trimming removed 0 bases at V and 8 bases at J, with 4 bases between. The data are from a study of CD8+CD57+ T cells in acquired aplastic anemia. Turning to the study itself: On average, sorted CD4+ and CD8+ cells gave 3 to 3.5 ug of DNA.

Those patients picked for sequencing had displayed CD8+CD57+ cell expansion on flow cytometry. The clonotype originates from a human donor with aplastic anemia. The sample consisted of sorted CD4+, CD8+, or CD8+CD57+ T cells (not recorded which) from PBMCs. The chain has TRBV29-1 and TRBJ2-2; the D is unclear. CDR3 amino acids: CSVEDGGELFF. The CDR3 bases are TGCAGCGTTGAAGATGGAGGGGAGCTGTTTTTT.